This T cell receptor (beta chain) was captured by sequencing in a study of early T cells in non-severe SARS-CoV-2 infection. Study-wide background: Bulk RNA isolated from unsorted whole blood underwent sequencing; chains were not paired. General study points: Using VDJdb, the matching emphasized anti-spike CD8 responses while missing private and CD4 specificities.

This clonotype was found a few times. Its antigen is still unknown. Separate cDNA molecules each had unique molecular identifiers attached to them. MiXCR, applied by TCRdb to the 5' RACE reads, yields one record per CDR3 protein. Of 77,000 or so distinct CDR3 sequences listed, roughly 14% are singletons. Germline values: CDR1 SGHAT, CDR2 FQNNGV. This CDR3 is built from 17 residues. Trimming left V 5 bases short and J 2 bases short, with 19 bases between. This chain uses TRBV11-2 with TRBJ2-4, with D perhaps TRBD1 (8 bases). The input for sequencing was whole blood, taken at baseline. This receptor was obtained from an adult who was a healthcare worker with PCR-confirmed SARS-CoV-2 infection or an uninfected control (not recorded which). As DNA, the CDR3 is TGTGCCAGCAGCCAGATTGACAGGGGACTAACCAAAAACATTCAGTACTTC. Amino acids: CASSQIDRGLTKNIQYF. Combining the CDR3 with reference TRBV11-2 and TRBJ2-4 gives the whole variable domain EAGVAQSPRYKIIEKRQSVAFWCNPISGHATLYWYQQILGQGPKLLIQFQNNGVVDDSQLPKDRFSAERLKGVDSTLKIQPAKLEDSAVYLCASSQIDRGLTKNIQYFGAGTRLSVL.